Below, 21 T cell receptor beta chains from the same sample are listed, as sequenced in a study of T cells in Graves' hyperthyroidism and ophthalmopathy. The CDR3 regions of TCR beta were amplified from RNA transcripts. First-round RT-PCR with HTBI primers amplified the TCR CDR3 region. TCRdb redid the calling of the multiplex PCR reads with MiXCR, one entry per CDR3 protein. The table has approximately 370,000 distinct CDR3 sequences, about 18% seen once; the top ten hold around a third. Material: blood. The receptors shown here come from a woman aged 30 to 39 with Graves' hyperthyroidism that later progressed to Graves' ophthalmopathy.

The table lists this clonotype with many counts. The chain is built from TRBV2 and TRBJ1-4; D gene unclear. CDR3 length equals 17 residues. Germline values: CDR1 SNHLY, CDR2 FYNNEI. The V end was cut by 5 bases, the J end by 2 bases, with 18 bases between. The CDR3 DNA sequence: TGTGCCAGCAGTAGGTCGTCGCCCAGGAGGACTAATGAAAAACTGTTTTTT. Translation gives CASSRSSPRRTNEKLFF.

In its sample, this clonotype was seen many times. J is TRBJ1-1 and V is TRBV2, with TRBD1 as a possible D gene (5 bases). The CDR3 spans 13 residues. V gave up 10 bases and J gave up 0 bases, with 12 bases separating them. The germline gives CDR1 SNHLY, CDR2 FYNNEI. Here the CDR3 reads CATWTNMNTEAFF. In nucleotides, the CDR3 is TGTGCCACCTGGACAAATATGAACACTGAAGCTTTCTTT.

The table lists this clonotype with many counts. The chain recombines TRBV7-6 with TRBJ2-3; D possibly uses TRBD1 or TRBD2 (6 bases each). In germline, CDR1 is SGHVS, CDR2 FNYEAQ. CDR3 size: 15 residues. V gave up 4 bases and J gave up 2 bases, with 13 bases separating them. DNA of the CDR3: TGTGCCAGCAGCTCTGGGGGGCAGAACACAGATACGCAGTATTTT. The encoded protein is CASSSGGQNTDTQYF. Variable domain in full (rest from reference TRBV7-6 and TRBJ2-3): GAGVSQSPRYKVTKRGQDVALRCDPISGHVSLYWYRQALGQGPEFLTYFNYEAQQDKSGLPNDRFSAERPEGSISTLTIQRTEQRDSAMYRCASSSGGQNTDTQYFGPGTRLTVL.

At least ten counts were recorded for this clonotype. The V call is TRBV12-3 or TRBV12-4, the J call TRBJ2-5, with D unresolved. The CDR3 totals 15 residues. Trimming took off 6 bases at V and 0 bases at J, with 14 bases between the two ends. CDR3 protein: CASRQNSAYQETQYF. CDR3 sequence (DNA): TGTGCCAGCAGACAAAACAGCGCCTACCAAGAGACCCAGTACTTC.

This clonotype was observed a few times. The gene calls are TRBV19 and TRBJ1-1; TRBD1 is a possible D gene (5 bases). The CDR3 has 15 residues. Germline V CDR1 and CDR2: LNHDA, SQIVND (reference sequence). V shed 3 bases and J shed 3 bases, with 14 bases lying between them. Here the CDR3 DNA reads TGTGCCAGTAGTATTCTCTACGGGGGGGACACTGAAGCTTTCTTT. Translation gives CASSILYGGDTEAFF.

This clonotype appeared many times. The chain carries TRBV2 and TRBJ1-5; a possible D gene is TRBD1 (6 bases). The CDR3 length is 15 residues. V gave up 1 base and J gave up 10 bases, with 17 bases separating them. Germline V gene lookup returns CDR1 SNHLY and CDR2 FYNNEI. CDR3 sequence reads: CASSEGRVDRYPQHF. In nucleotides, the CDR3 is TGTGCCAGCAGTGAAGGGAGGGTCGACAGGTACCCCCAGCATTTT. Drawing the rest from reference TRBV2 and TRBJ1-5, the complete variable domain is EPEVTQTPSHQVTQMGQEVILRCVPISNHLYFYWYRQILGQKVEFLVSFYNNEISEKSEIFDDQFSVERPDGSNFTLKIRSTKLEDSAMYFCASSEGRVDRYPQHFGDGTRLSIL.

This clonotype was recorded many times. V gene TRBV29-1 combines with J gene TRBJ2-5; no firm D call. The V and J ends lost 3 bases and 5 bases respectively, with 13 bases between them. The germline CDR1 and CDR2 sequences are SQVTM and ANQGSEA. This CDR3 contains 13 residues. Here the CDR3 DNA reads TGCAGCGTTGAGATTGAAGATTCGGAGACCCAGTACTTC. Its protein is CSVEIEDSETQYF. Full variable domain (rest looked up from reference TRBV29-1 and TRBJ2-5): SAVISQKPSRDICQRGTSLTIQCQVDSQVTMMFWYRQQPGQSLTLIATANQGSEATYESGFVIDKFPISRPNLTFSTLTVSNMSPEDSSIYLCSVEIEDSETQYFGPGTRLLVL.

This clonotype appeared many times. This chain connects TRBV28 to TRBJ1-4, with unresolved D. Trimming cost V 3 bases and J 5 bases, with 10 bases left between them. CDR3 size: 14 residues. CDR1 and CDR2 from the germline V gene are MDHEN and SYDVKM. The CDR3 nucleotides are TGTGCCAGCAGTTTGTACCAGGAGAATGAAAAACTGTTTTTT. As protein: CASSLYQENEKLFF.

This clonotype appeared a few times. The chain recombines TRBV6-2 or TRBV6-3 with TRBJ2-1; TRBD2 matches 8 bases. This CDR3 region has 14 residues. V shed 5 bases, J shed 6 bases, and the junction held 6 bases outside the gene matches. Germline assignment: CDR1 MNHEY and CDR2 SVGEGT. CDR3 bases: TGTGCCAGCAGTCGGACTAGCACTCTCAATGAGCAGTTCTTC. Its translation: CASSRTSTLNEQFF.

The J gene is TRBJ1-4, the V gene TRBV5-6; D perhaps matches TRBD1 (5 bases). The CDR3 length is 15 residues. Germline values: CDR1 SGHDT, CDR2 YYEEEE. Trimming stripped 5 bases from V and 4 bases from J, with 15 bases between. DNA for the CDR3: TGTGCCAGCAGGGGGGGACTCCGGATTAATGAAAAACTGTTTTTT. Residues: CASRGGLRINEKLFF.

This chain uses TRBV3-1 with TRBJ2-1; no firm D call. Per germline, CDR1 LGHDT and CDR2 YNNKEL (reference sequence). The CDR3 runs 15 residues. V was pared by 4 bases and J by 9 bases, with 19 bases between. The DNA for the CDR3 is TGTGCCAGCAGCCTCATTCCCCTAACCCTTCCTGAGCAGTTCTTC. Translated: CASSLIPLTLPEQFF.

This clonotype appeared many times. V gene TRBV7-9 combines with J gene TRBJ1-2, with TRBD1 identical over 8 bases. After removal of 5 bases from V and 7 bases from J, the junction contained 9 bases not matched to a gene. The CDR3 runs to 14 residues. Germline CDR1 SEHNR, CDR2 FQNEAQ (reference sequence). The CDR3, as DNA: TGTGCCAGCAGCACAGACAGGGGTTCTTCTGGCTACACCTTC. It is translated as CASSTDRGSSGYTF.

This clonotype showed up many times. The genes are TRBV6-1 and TRBJ1-1; tentatively, D is TRBD1 (5 bases). Germline V gives CDR1 MNHNS, CDR2 SASEGT. The CDR3 extends over 15 amino acids. Trimming took 6 bases from V and 1 from J, leaving 15 bases between them. The CDR3 spells CASSLSLDRNTEAFF. The DNA of the CDR3 is TGTGCCAGCAGCCTATCTTTAGACAGGAACACTGAAGCTTTCTTT.

This clonotype was seen a few times. This chain's CDR3 is CSATVRGSFSNQPQHF. The CDR3 nucleotides are TGCAGTGCTACCGTCAGGGGCAGTTTTTCCAATCAGCCCCAGCATTTT. The chain couples TRBV20-1 to TRBJ1-5; tentatively, D is TRBD1 (6 bases). Germline assignment: CDR1 DFQATT and CDR2 SNEGSKA (reference sequence). This CDR3 region has 16 residues. V shed 4 bases and J shed 3 bases, with 19 bases lying between them.

The chain carries TRBV4-1 and TRBJ2-5; D might be TRBD2 (6 bases). The CDR3 sequence is 14 residues long. Germline lookup yields CDR1 MGHRA and CDR2 YSYEKL. V was clipped by 0 bases and J by 5 bases, with 10 bases between them. CDR3 coding DNA: TGCGCCAGCAGCCAAGAGGGGGGAGCTGAGACCCAGTACTTC. This gives the protein CASSQEGGAETQYF.

Ten or more counts support this clonotype. The chain has TRBV5-1 and TRBJ2-2; D unclear. Trimming took 0 bases from V and 3 from J, leaving 6 bases between them. The CDR3 sequence is 14 residues long. CDR1 is SGHRS, CDR2 YFSETQ, per germline. In DNA form, the CDR3 reads TGCGCCAGCAGCTTGGCGGCCCACACCGGGGAGCTGTTTTTT. It is translated as CASSLAAHTGELFF.

Ten or more counts support this clonotype. The chain joins TRBV2 to TRBJ2-3, with a possible D match to TRBD1 (6 bases). Germline loops: CDR1 SNHLY, CDR2 FYNNEI. The CDR3 extends over 13 amino acids. V was pared by 9 bases and J by 0 bases, with 10 bases between. The CDR3 coding sequence is TGTGCCAGTAACAGGGAAAGCACAGATACGCAGTATTTT. Its translation: CASNRESTDTQYF.

This clonotype was found many times. The chain has TRBV28 and TRBJ1-4; no firm D call. Germline CDR1 reads MDHEN; CDR2 reads SYDVKM. The V end was cut by 2 bases, the J end by 10 bases, with 8 bases between. The CDR3 covers 12 residues. The CDR3 spells CASSLGRGKLFF. The CDR3 nucleotides read TGTGCCAGCAGTTTAGGCCGGGGAAAACTGTTTTTT.

This chain links TRBV5-4 with TRBJ1-2; 11 bases line up with TRBD1. This CDR3 has 15 residues. CDR1 is SGHNT and CDR2 is YYREEE in the germline V gene (reference sequence). V gave up 4 bases and J gave up 3 bases; unmatched junction bases: 5. The CDR3 loop is CASSAGQGGDYGYTF. CDR3 DNA: TGTGCCAGCAGCGCGGGACAGGGGGGGGACTATGGCTACACCTTC.

This clonotype was picked up many times. The rearrangement uses TRBV11-3 and TRBJ2-5, with D perhaps TRBD1 (6 bases). CDR1 and CDR2 from the germline V gene are SGHNT and YENEEA. There are 13 residues in the CDR3. V dropped 3 bases and J dropped 1 base, with 6 bases sitting between them. The CDR3 sequence is CASSLDSQETQYF. CDR3 nucleotide sequence: TGTGCCAGCAGCTTGGACAGCCAAGAGACCCAGTACTTC. Together with reference TRBV11-3 and TRBJ2-5, the CDR3 gives the full variable domain: EAGVVQSPRYKIIEKKQPVAFWCNPISGHNTLYWYLQNLGQGPELLIRYENEEAVDDSQLPKDRFSAERLKGVDSTLKIQPAELGDSAVYLCASSLDSQETQYFGPGTRLLVL.

Only a few counts were recorded for this clonotype. This sequence joins TRBV5-1 and TRBJ2-6; D is perhaps TRBD1 (6 bases). The V end lost 0 bases, the J end lost 0 bases, and 10 bases lay between the germline ends. CDR3 length: 17 residues. The germline gives CDR1 SGHRS, CDR2 YFSETQ. The CDR3 nucleotides are TGCGCCAGCAGCTTGGGCCTGGACAGCTCTGGGGCCAACGTCCTGACTTTC. Protein product: CASSLGLDSSGANVLTF.